These 8 T cell receptor beta chains were all obtained from the same sample, sequenced in a study of blood T cell repertoires in COVID-19. Here immunoSEQ multiplex PCR was the method, and the copy in TCRdb shows in-frame clones only, minus some. The data show about 180,000 clones, with about nine tenths seen just once and roughly 9% held by the top ten. Sequencing used PBMCs or T cells enriched from blood (not recorded which). These receptors came from a woman aged 18-35 years who had recovered from COVID-19.

The chain's CDR3 is CASLIAGSYNEQFF. The CDR3 DNA sequence: TGTGCCAGCCTAATAGCGGGGTCCTACAATGAGCAGTTCTTC. This rearrangement joins TRBV28 to TRBJ2-1; 8 positions agree with TRBD2. The germline V gene encodes CDR1 MDHEN and CDR2 SYDVKM. The CDR3 totals 14 residues. The V and J ends lost 8 bases and 1 base, in that order; junction bases with no gene match: 4.

The chain combines TRBV15 with TRBJ1-2, with TRBD1 matching over 10 bases. The trim removed 0 bases at V and 8 bases at J, leaving 9 bases unmatched. This CDR3 comprises 16 residues. Germline V lookup: CDR1 LNHNV, CDR2 YYDKDF (reference sequence). CDR3: CATSRDYIGTGDGYTF. The CDR3 bases are TGTGCCACCAGCAGAGATTACATTGGGACAGGGGACGGCTACACCTTC.

The CDR3 DNA sequence: TGCGCCAGCAGCTGGGGGACTAATCTAGATACGCAGTATTTT. Amino acid sequence: CASSWGTNLDTQYF. The V gene is TRBV5-1, the J gene TRBJ2-3, with TRBD2 matching 7 bases. Germline lookup yields CDR1 SGHRS and CDR2 YFSETQ. The J segment lost 5 bases and the V segment lost 3 bases, leaving 6 bases of the junction unmatched. This CDR3 has 14 residues.

The V and J genes are TRBV5-1 and TRBJ2-3; D unresolved. V was pared by 4 bases and J by 2 bases, with 17 bases between. CDR3 length: 16 residues. Per germline, CDR1 SGHRS and CDR2 YFSETQ. CDR3 sequence reads: CASSLGGAGFTDTQYF. The CDR3 region has the DNA TGCGCCAGCAGCCTGGGTGGCGCAGGATTCACAGATACGCAGTATTTT.

The V gene is TRBV7-8, the J gene TRBJ2-7, with 8 bases fitting TRBD2. CDR3 length: 19 amino acids. The V segment lost 5 bases and the J segment 1 base; nucleotides outside the gene matches: 19. The V gene's germline CDR1 is SGHVS and CDR2 FQNEAQ. DNA of the CDR3: TGTGCCAGCAGCCCCCAAGCTTATTCCCGGGGGGGGGCTTCCTACGAGCAGTACTTC. This codes for CASSPQAYSRGGASYEQYF.

This clone occurred a few times. The rearrangement uses TRBV28 and TRBJ1-5; weak D call: TRBD1 (6 bases). The germline CDR1 and CDR2 sequences are MDHEN and SYDVKM. V lost 6 bases to trimming and J lost 0 bases, with 24 bases between them. The CDR3 contains 19 residues. The CDR3 protein is CASSRPQGIRWDSNQPQHF. DNA of the CDR3: TGTGCCAGCAGCCGACCGCAGGGGATCCGTTGGGATAGCAATCAGCCCCAGCATTTT.

This clone was picked up one time. V is TRBV9 and J is TRBJ2-3, with D perhaps matching TRBD1 (6 bases). Trimming left V 4 bases short and J 6 bases short, with 18 bases between. Germline V lookup: CDR1 SGDLS, CDR2 YYNGEE. CDR3 length: 15 residues. CDR3 sequence reads: CASSLLPGAPDTQYF. CDR3 in DNA: TGTGCCAGCAGCTTATTACCAGGGGCCCCCGATACGCAGTATTTT.

The J gene is TRBJ2-1, the V gene TRBV6-5; D perhaps matches TRBD1 (5 bases). Germline values: CDR1 MNHEY, CDR2 SVGAGI. Deletions cut 4 bases from V and 5 bases from J, with 12 bases between. The CDR3 extends over 14 amino acids. The CDR3 sequence is CASSWTLTDNEQFF. DNA for the CDR3: TGTGCCAGCAGTTGGACCTTGACAGACAATGAGCAGTTCTTC.